A single sample is the source of the 26 T cell receptor beta chains below, sequenced in a study of T cells in Graves' hyperthyroidism and ophthalmopathy. Using RNA transcripts as the source, TCR beta CDR3 regions were amplified. With the HTBI primer set, the TCR CDR3 went through a first round of RT-PCR. A single record per CDR3 protein comes from TCRdb applying MiXCR to the multiplex PCR reads. The sample lists hundreds of thousands of distinct CDR3 sequences, approximately 14% occurring once. The specimen sequenced was blood. The receptors shown here come from a woman aged 18-29 years with Graves' hyperthyroidism that later progressed to Graves' ophthalmopathy.

The J gene is TRBJ2-2, the V gene TRBV19; D remains unclear. V lost 1 base to trimming and J lost 4 bases, with 4 bases between them. Per germline, CDR1 LNHDA and CDR2 SQIVND (reference sequence). The CDR3 covers 13 residues. The CDR3 sequence is CASSIGLTGELFF. Written as DNA, the CDR3 is TGTGCCAGTAGTATAGGCCTCACCGGGGAGCTGTTTTTT.

This clonotype was seen ten or more times. The V gene is TRBV6-1, the J gene TRBJ1-4; 8 bases agree with TRBD1. V was pared by 1 base and J by 7 bases, with 8 bases of the junction left unmatched. This CDR3 is 16 amino acids long. Germline CDR1 and CDR2: MNHNS and SASEGT. In nucleotides, the CDR3 is TGTGCCAGCAGTGAAGTGCCGGGACAGGCTCCTGAAAAACTGTTTTTT. Translated, it gives CASSEVPGQAPEKLFF.

This clonotype has at least ten counts. The genes are TRBV6-2 or TRBV6-3 and TRBJ2-4, with 8 bases matching TRBD2. The CDR3 is 17 residues long. The ends lost 0 bases at V and 1 base at J; junction bases unmatched: 5. Germline V gives CDR1 MNHEY, CDR2 SVGEGT. The CDR3 DNA sequence: TGTGCCAGCAGTTACTCGAGGGCTAGCGGGGCCAAAAACATTCAGTACTTC. It codes for CASSYSRASGAKNIQYF.

This clonotype was recorded at least ten times. The rearrangement joins TRBV7-2 to TRBJ2-7, with 11 bases aligning to TRBD2. V shed 4 bases and J 4 bases; nucleotides not matched to a gene: 9. Germline lookup yields CDR1 SGHTA and CDR2 FQGNSA. This CDR3 has 16 residues. The DNA of the CDR3 is TGTGCCAGCAGCTGGAAGACTAGCGGGGCACCGTACGAGCAGTACTTC. It codes for CASSWKTSGAPYEQYF.

This clonotype was recorded once. The chain carries TRBV13 and TRBJ2-5; D gene unclear. V was shortened by 4 bases and J by 9 bases, with 15 bases between the two germline ends. This CDR3 comprises 13 residues. From germline, CDR1 is PRHDT and CDR2 FYEKMQ (reference sequence). Here the CDR3 DNA reads TGTGCCAGCAGCTCCCAACGGGCGAGACCCCAGTACTTC. Protein product: CASSSQRARPQYF.

In this sample, this clonotype turned up many times. V gene TRBV6-1 combines with J gene TRBJ1-5; a possible D gene is TRBD1 (5 bases). The CDR3 loop spans 13 amino acids. The V end lost 4 bases, the J end lost 7 bases, and 11 bases lay between the germline ends. The germline gives CDR1 MNHNS, CDR2 SASEGT. The CDR3: CASSGGVGQPQHF. The DNA of the CDR3 is TGTGCCAGCAGTGGGGGCGTGGGACAGCCCCAGCATTTT.

This clonotype showed up many times. This rearrangement joins TRBV28 to TRBJ1-3; D is possibly TRBD1 (5 bases). The CDR3 is 14 amino acids. Germline assignment: CDR1 MDHEN and CDR2 SYDVKM. The germline V and J ends were trimmed by 6 bases and 1 base, with 10 bases remaining between them. CDR3 nucleotide sequence: TGTGCCAGCAGCTGGGCAGGGTCTGGAAACACCATATATTTT. Translation: CASSWAGSGNTIYF.

This clonotype was detected many times. This chain links TRBV18 with TRBJ1-1, with D maybe TRBD1 (5 bases). Trimming took 3 bases from V and 4 from J, leaving 15 bases between them. The CDR3 sequence is 15 residues long. Germline V gene data show CDR1 as KGHSH and CDR2 as LQKENI. CDR3 sequence reads: CASSPVLGEGTEAFF. The CDR3 DNA reads as TGTGCCAGCTCACCGGTTCTAGGGGAAGGCACTGAAGCTTTCTTT.

This clonotype has only a few counts. The CDR3 DNA follows: TGTGCCACCCTTCGGGCAGATACGCAGTATTTT. Protein sequence: CATLRADTQYF. The V call is TRBV10-3, the J call TRBJ2-3; no reliable D call. The CDR3 is 11 amino acids. The V end lost 10 bases, the J end lost 4 bases, and 9 bases lay between the germline ends. Germline V CDR1 and CDR2: ENHRY, SYGVKD.

This clonotype occurred many times. The rearrangement links TRBV6-1 to TRBJ2-7, with TRBD2 matching 7 bases. The CDR3 has 13 amino acids. The germline gives CDR1 MNHNS, CDR2 SASEGT. V gave up 7 bases and J gave up 9 bases; unmatched junction bases: 12. DNA of the CDR3: TGTGCCAGCACCCTAGGACTAGACTTACCGCAGTACTTC. Translation gives CASTLGLDLPQYF.

This clonotype was counted a few times. The chain carries TRBV24-1 and TRBJ2-2; 7 bases line up with TRBD2. The CDR3 is made up of 12 amino acids. CDR1 KGHDR and CDR2 SFDVKD come from the germline V gene. V lost 9 bases, J lost 5 bases, and 2 bases stayed unmatched. CDR3: CATAGATGELFF. The DNA of the CDR3 is TGTGCCACCGCGGGAGCGACCGGGGAGCTGTTTTTT.

The chain carries TRBV6-1 and TRBJ1-5, with D tentatively TRBD1 (6 bases). Germline CDR1 is MNHNS and CDR2 is SASEGT. V lost 6 bases and J lost 1, with 13 bases in between. CDR3 size: 15 residues. CDR3 sequence (DNA): TGTGCCAGCAGGGGCAGGGGTTTAAGCAATCAGCCCCAGCATTTT. The encoded protein is CASRGRGLSNQPQHF.

The V and J genes are TRBV27 and TRBJ2-7; possibly TRBD1 for D (6 bases). CDR1 is MNHEY, CDR2 SMNVEV, per germline (reference sequence). The V and J ends lost 5 bases and 1 base respectively, with 18 bases between them. CDR3 length equals 16 residues. CDR3 region: CASSPSQGHESYEQYF. The DNA of the CDR3 is TGTGCCAGCAGTCCATCTCAGGGACACGAGTCCTACGAGCAGTACTTC.

This clonotype was found a few times. The V gene is TRBV28, the J gene TRBJ2-1; tentative D call: TRBD2 (5 bases). The CDR3 spans 15 residues. CDR1 and CDR2 (germline): MDHEN, SYDVKM. The V end was cut by 4 bases, the J end by 6 bases, with 16 bases between. The chain's CDR3 is CASSYPPGNSNEQFF. CDR3 DNA sequence: TGTGCCAGCAGTTACCCCCCCGGGAACAGCAATGAGCAGTTCTTC. Full variable domain (missing parts from reference TRBV28 and TRBJ2-1): DVKVTQSSRYLVKRTGEKVFLECVQDMDHENMFWYRQDPGLGLRLIYFSYDVKMKEKGDIPEGYSVSREKKERFSLILESASTNQTSMYLCASSYPPGNSNEQFFGPGTRLTVL.

In this sample, this clonotype turned up a few times. The rearrangement uses TRBV27 and TRBJ2-2, with D uncertain. Per germline, CDR1 MNHEY and CDR2 SMNVEV (reference sequence). The CDR3 has 12 amino acids. With 5 bases removed from V and 5 bases from J, the gap between germline ends came to 6 bases. The CDR3 sequence: CASSIVTGELFF. CDR3 in DNA: TGTGCCAGCAGTATCGTGACCGGGGAGCTGTTTTTT.

In this sample, this clonotype turned up many times. The chain joins TRBV28 to TRBJ2-7; D remains ambiguous. V gave up 8 bases and J gave up 4 bases, with 12 bases separating them. This CDR3 has 12 amino acids. Germline V lookup: CDR1 MDHEN, CDR2 SYDVKM. The DNA for the CDR3 is TGTGCCAGCCGCAACCAGGAGTACGAGCAGTACTTC. It is translated as CASRNQEYEQYF.

At least ten counts were recorded for this clonotype. The chain combines TRBV2 with TRBJ2-3, with TRBD2 as a possible D gene (6 bases). Germline CDR1 and CDR2: SNHLY and FYNNEI. The CDR3 covers 15 residues. Trimming shortened V by 6 bases and J by 1 base, and 14 bases separated the two germline ends. CDR3 sequence reads: CASRTIAAGTDTQYF. The DNA for the CDR3 is TGTGCCAGCAGGACTATAGCGGCAGGCACAGATACGCAGTATTTT.

There are many counts of this clonotype. The chain recombines TRBV6-5 with TRBJ2-1, with 7 bases aligning to TRBD2. V was pared by 0 bases and J by 7 bases, with 6 bases of the junction left unmatched. Germline V gene lookup returns CDR1 MNHEY and CDR2 SVGAGI. This CDR3 region has 15 residues. CDR3 loop: CASSYSTGGGNEQFF. As DNA, the CDR3 is TGTGCCAGCAGTTACTCAACGGGAGGAGGGAATGAGCAGTTCTTC.

V and J are TRBV5-1 and TRBJ1-1; D is perhaps TRBD1 (5 bases). CDR3 length equals 17 residues. Germline-derived CDR1 and CDR2 are SGHRS and YFSETQ. V lost 0 bases, J lost 4 bases, and 19 bases lay in between. In DNA, the CDR3 is TGCGCCAGCAGCTTGGAGGGACGGGTAACCCGGGGCACTGAAGCTTTCTTT. This translates into CASSLEGRVTRGTEAFF.

This clonotype was observed at least ten times. The V gene is TRBV20-1, the J gene TRBJ2-5; D possibly corresponds to TRBD1 (6 bases). CDR3 size: 15 residues. From germline, CDR1 is DFQATT and CDR2 SNEGSKA (reference sequence). With 5 bases removed from V and 2 bases from J, the gap between germline ends came to 18 bases. The CDR3 DNA reads TGCAGTGCTGCCGAATCCAGGGGTTCGCAAGAGACCCAGTACTTC. This codes for CSAAESRGSQETQYF.

V is TRBV20-1 and J is TRBJ2-3; 11 bases are a match to TRBD2. J lost 6 bases, V lost 7 bases, and 9 bases had no gene match. This CDR3 region has 14 residues. Germline loops: CDR1 DFQATT, CDR2 SNEGSKA (reference sequence). The CDR3 region has the DNA TGCAGTGGGTGTAGCGGGAGGGCCACTGATACGCAGTATTTT. Amino acids: CSGCSGRATDTQYF.

This chain links TRBV20-1 with TRBJ2-1, with a weak D call TRBD2 (6 bases). The CDR3 consists of 14 residues. V was shortened by 4 bases and J by 1 base, with 11 bases between the two germline ends. CDR1 and CDR2 (germline): DFQATT, SNEGSKA (reference sequence). The CDR3 loop reads CSANRRGSYNEQFF. Here the CDR3 DNA reads TGCAGTGCTAATCGCCGGGGGTCCTACAATGAGCAGTTCTTC.

This clonotype was counted a few times. A much bigger clone sits one base away, suggesting this may be a read error. V gene TRBV11-2 combines with J gene TRBJ2-3, with no clear D. Germline lookup yields CDR1 SGHAT and CDR2 FQNNGV. Trimming left V 4 bases short and J 2 bases short, with 25 bases between. CDR3 size: 19 residues. The CDR3 nucleotides read TGTGCCAGCAGCTCCCCGAGTCCATCCGTATCGCTTCCCACAGATACGCAGTATTTT. This sequence encodes CASSSPSPSVSLPTDTQYF.

There are many counts of this clonotype. The chain is built from TRBV20-1 and TRBJ1-5; 7 bases agree with TRBD1. This CDR3 comprises 15 residues. CDR1 is DFQATT and CDR2 is SNEGSKA in the germline V gene (reference sequence). The V gene end was trimmed by 3 bases and the J gene end by 2 bases; junction bases not matched to a gene: 7. CDR3 amino acids: CSASPTGVGNQPQHF. Written as DNA, the CDR3 is TGCAGTGCTAGCCCCACAGGGGTCGGCAATCAGCCCCAGCATTTT.

This clonotype has a count of ten or more. V and J are TRBV2 and TRBJ2-5; 7 bases fit TRBD1. The CDR3 consists of 15 residues. J gave up 1 base and V 8 bases, and 10 bases lay outside the gene matches. In germline, CDR1 is SNHLY, CDR2 FYNNEI. CDR3 coding DNA: TGTGCCAGCGCCCCAGGGACAGCCCCCCAAGAGACCCAGTACTTC. This codes for CASAPGTAPQETQYF.

This clonotype appeared a few times. This chain links TRBV20-1 with TRBJ2-1, with a weak D call TRBD1 (5 bases). With 5 bases removed from V and 4 bases from J, the gap between germline ends came to 9 bases. CDR3 length: 12 residues. Germline V gene data show CDR1 as DFQATT and CDR2 as SNEGSKA (reference sequence). CDR3 nucleotides: TGCAGTGCTCTTCAGGGTTACAATGAGCAGTTCTTC. Protein: CSALQGYNEQFF.